This TCR beta chain comes out of a study of T cells in Graves' hyperthyroidism and ophthalmopathy. Amplification of TCR beta CDR3 regions was performed using RNA transcripts as template. The HTBI primer set drove a first-round RT-PCR of the TCR CDR3. MiXCR, applied by TCRdb to the multiplex PCR reads, yields one record per CDR3 protein. The top ten hold roughly 8.2% of the sample, which has 600,000 or so distinct CDR3 sequences, just over 45% seen once. Findings of the study overall: In simple terms, a model built on 13 V-J features told ophthalmopathy apart from stable hyperthyroidism. Among clonotypes expanded in thyroid above 0.001, most were also found in blood.

In the case of this clonotype: Its specificity is not known. Relative to the germline gene, one junction end is altered; a read error may explain this.

Investigators excluded patients with uncontrolled infection, other autoimmune disease, pregnancy or lactation. Clinicians diagnosed patients from clinical symptoms, serum thyroxine and TRAb, thyroid ultrasound and orbital computed tomography. CDR3 length: 14 residues. Germline assignment: CDR1 SGHTA and CDR2 FQGNSA. Sequencing input: peripheral blood or thyroid tissue (not recorded which). The chain has TRBV7-2 and TRBJ1-2, with D perhaps matching TRBD1 (5 bases). This TCR derives from a woman younger than 30 with Graves' hyperthyroidism. The CDR3 DNA is TGTGCCGGCAGCCAACAGGAGTCTTCCTATGGCTACACCTTC. Translated: CAGSQQESSYGYTF.